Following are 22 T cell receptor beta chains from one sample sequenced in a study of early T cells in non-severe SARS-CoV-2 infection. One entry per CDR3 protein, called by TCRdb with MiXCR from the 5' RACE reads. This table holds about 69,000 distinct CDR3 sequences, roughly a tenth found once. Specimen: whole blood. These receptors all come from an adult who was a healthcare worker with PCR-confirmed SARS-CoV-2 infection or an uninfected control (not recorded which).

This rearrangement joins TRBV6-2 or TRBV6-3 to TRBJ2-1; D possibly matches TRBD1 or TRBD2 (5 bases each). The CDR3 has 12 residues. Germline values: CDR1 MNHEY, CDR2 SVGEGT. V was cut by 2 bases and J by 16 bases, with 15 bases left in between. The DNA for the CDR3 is TGTGCCAGCAGTTACCCGGGACGGGTCGAATTCTTC. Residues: CASSYPGRVEFF.

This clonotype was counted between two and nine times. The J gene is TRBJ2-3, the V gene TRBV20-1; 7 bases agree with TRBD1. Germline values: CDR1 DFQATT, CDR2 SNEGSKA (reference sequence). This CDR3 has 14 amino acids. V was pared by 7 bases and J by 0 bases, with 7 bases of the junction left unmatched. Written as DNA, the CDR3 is TGCAGTGTACGACACAGGGGTAGCACAGATACGCAGTATTTT. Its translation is CSVRHRGSTDTQYF.

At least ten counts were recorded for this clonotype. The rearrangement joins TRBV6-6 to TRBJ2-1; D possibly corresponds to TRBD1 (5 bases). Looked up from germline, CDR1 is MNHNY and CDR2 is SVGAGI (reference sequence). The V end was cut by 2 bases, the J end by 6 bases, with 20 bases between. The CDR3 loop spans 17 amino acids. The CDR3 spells CASSYTYRPGIPNEQFF. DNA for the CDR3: TGTGCCAGCAGTTACACCTATCGGCCAGGGATCCCCAATGAGCAGTTCTTC.

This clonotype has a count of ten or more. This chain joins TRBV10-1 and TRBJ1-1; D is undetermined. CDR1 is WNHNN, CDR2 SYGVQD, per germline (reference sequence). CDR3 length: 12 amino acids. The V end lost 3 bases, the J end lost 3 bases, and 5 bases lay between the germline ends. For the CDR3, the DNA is TGCGCCAGCAGTGAAGGACACACTGAAGCTTTCTTT. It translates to CASSEGHTEAFF.

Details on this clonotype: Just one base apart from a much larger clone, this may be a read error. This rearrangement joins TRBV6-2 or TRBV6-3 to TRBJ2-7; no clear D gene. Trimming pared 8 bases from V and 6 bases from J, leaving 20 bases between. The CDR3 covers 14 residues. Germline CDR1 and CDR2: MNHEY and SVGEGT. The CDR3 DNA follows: TGTGCCAGCCAACAAACCCTTGGGCGAGGCGAGCAGTACTTC. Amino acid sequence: CASQQTLGRGEQYF.

The CDR3 here is CASSYSRGEGVNSPLHF. CDR3 in DNA: TGTGCCAGCAGTTACTCACGAGGGGAAGGGGTTAATTCACCCCTCCACTTT. V usage is TRBV6-5 and J usage is TRBJ1-6; perhaps TRBD1 as D (5 bases). Trimming took off 0 bases at V and 6 bases at J, with 15 bases between the two ends. Germline V gene sequence: CDR1 MNHEY, CDR2 SVGAGI. The CDR3 has 17 amino acids.

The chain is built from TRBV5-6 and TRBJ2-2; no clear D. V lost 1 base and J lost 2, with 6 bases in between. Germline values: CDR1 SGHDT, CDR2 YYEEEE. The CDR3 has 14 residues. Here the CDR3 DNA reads TGTGCCAGCAGCTTGTTTCCCAACACCGGGGAGCTGTTTTTT. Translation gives CASSLFPNTGELFF.

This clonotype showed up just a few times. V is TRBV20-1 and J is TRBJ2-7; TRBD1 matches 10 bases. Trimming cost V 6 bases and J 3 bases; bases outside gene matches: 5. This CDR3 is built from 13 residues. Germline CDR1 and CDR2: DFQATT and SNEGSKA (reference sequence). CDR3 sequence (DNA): TGCAGTGCAACTGGACAGGGGGACTACGAGCAGTACTTC. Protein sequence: CSATGQGDYEQYF.

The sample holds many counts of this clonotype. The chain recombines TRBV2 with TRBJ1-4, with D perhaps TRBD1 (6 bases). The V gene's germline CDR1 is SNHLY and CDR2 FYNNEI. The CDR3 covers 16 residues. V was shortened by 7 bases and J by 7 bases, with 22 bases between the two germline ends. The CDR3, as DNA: TGTGCCAGCACCCGAGTTGGGACAAGGAAGAGTGAAAAACTGTTTTTT. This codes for CASTRVGTRKSEKLFF.

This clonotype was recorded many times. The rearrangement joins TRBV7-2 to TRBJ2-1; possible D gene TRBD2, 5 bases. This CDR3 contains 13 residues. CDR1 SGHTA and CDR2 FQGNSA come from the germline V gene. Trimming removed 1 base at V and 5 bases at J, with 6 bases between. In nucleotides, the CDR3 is TGTGCCAGCAGCTTAGGAGGGCACAATGAGCAGTTCTTC. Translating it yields CASSLGGHNEQFF.

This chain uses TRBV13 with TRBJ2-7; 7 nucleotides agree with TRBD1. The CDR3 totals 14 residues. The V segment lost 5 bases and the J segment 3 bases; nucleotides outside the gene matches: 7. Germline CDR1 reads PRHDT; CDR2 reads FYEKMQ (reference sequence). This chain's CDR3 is CASSTRTGDYEQYF. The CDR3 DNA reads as TGTGCCAGCAGCACAAGGACAGGAGACTACGAGCAGTACTTC.

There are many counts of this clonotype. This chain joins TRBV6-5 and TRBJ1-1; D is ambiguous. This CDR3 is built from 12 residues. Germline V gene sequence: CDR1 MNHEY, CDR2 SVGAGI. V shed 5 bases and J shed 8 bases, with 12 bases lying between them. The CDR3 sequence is CASSKRGREAFF. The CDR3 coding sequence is TGTGCCAGCAGTAAACGCGGGCGGGAAGCTTTCTTT.

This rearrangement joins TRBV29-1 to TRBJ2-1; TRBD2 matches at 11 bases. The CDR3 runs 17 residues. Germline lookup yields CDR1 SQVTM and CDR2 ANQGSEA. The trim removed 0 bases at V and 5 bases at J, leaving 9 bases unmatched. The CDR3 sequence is CSVEDQWTSGFNNEQFF. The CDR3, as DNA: TGCAGCGTTGAAGATCAATGGACTAGCGGGTTCAACAATGAGCAGTTCTTC.

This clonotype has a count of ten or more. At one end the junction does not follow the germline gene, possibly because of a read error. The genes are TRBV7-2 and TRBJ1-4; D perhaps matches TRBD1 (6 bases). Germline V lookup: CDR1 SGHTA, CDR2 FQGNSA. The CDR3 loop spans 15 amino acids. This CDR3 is CASSLGQTTNEKLFF. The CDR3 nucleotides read TGTGCCAGCAGTTTAGGACAGACAACTAATGAAAAACTGTTTTTT.

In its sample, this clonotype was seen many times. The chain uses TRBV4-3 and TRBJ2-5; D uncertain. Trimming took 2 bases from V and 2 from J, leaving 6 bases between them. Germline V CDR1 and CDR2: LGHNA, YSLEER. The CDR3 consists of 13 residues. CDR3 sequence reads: CASSQNLQETQYF. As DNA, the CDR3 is TGCGCCAGCAGCCAAAACCTACAAGAGACCCAGTACTTC.

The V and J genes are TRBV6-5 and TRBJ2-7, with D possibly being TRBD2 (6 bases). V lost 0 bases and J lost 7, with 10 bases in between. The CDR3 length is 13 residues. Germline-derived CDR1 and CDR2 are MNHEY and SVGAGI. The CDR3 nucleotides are TGTGCCAGCAGTTACTCGGGAGGCGGGGAGCAGTACTTC. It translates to CASSYSGGGEQYF.

The CDR3 DNA follows: TGTGCCAGCAGCCCGAAGGCCTCTGGGGCCAACGTCCTGACTTTC. Translating it yields CASSPKASGANVLTF. The chain couples TRBV7-2 to TRBJ2-6, with D unresolved. Trimming stripped 5 bases from V and 0 bases from J, with 8 bases between. Germline CDR1 is SGHTA and CDR2 is FQGNSA. CDR3 length: 15 amino acids.

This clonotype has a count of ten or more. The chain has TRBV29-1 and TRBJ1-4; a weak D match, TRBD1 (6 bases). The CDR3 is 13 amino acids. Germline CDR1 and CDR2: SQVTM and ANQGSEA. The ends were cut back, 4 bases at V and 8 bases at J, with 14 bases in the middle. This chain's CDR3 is CSVGGRGGEKLFF. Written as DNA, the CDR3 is TGCAGCGTTGGTGGCAGGGGCGGGGAAAAACTGTTTTTT.

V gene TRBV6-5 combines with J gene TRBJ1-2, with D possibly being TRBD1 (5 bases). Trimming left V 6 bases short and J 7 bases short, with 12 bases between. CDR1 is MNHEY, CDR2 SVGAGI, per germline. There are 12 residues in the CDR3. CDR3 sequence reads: CASRPGPVGYTF. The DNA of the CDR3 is TGTGCCAGCAGACCGGGGCCTGTTGGCTACACCTTC.

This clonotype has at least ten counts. The CDR3 loop reads CASLSAPYEQYF. In DNA, the CDR3 is TGTGCCAGCCTTTCAGCGCCCTACGAGCAGTACTTC. The chain is built from TRBV11-2 and TRBJ2-7, with unresolved D. The CDR3 sequence is 12 residues long. Per germline, CDR1 SGHAT and CDR2 FQNNGV. V dropped 8 bases and J dropped 2 bases, with 10 bases sitting between them.

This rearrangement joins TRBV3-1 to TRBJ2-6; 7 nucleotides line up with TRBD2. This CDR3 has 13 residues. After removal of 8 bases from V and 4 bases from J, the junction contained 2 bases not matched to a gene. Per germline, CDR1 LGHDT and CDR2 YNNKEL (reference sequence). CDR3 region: CASRGDGANVLTF. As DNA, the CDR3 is TGTGCCAGCCGGGGGGACGGGGCCAACGTCCTGACTTTC.

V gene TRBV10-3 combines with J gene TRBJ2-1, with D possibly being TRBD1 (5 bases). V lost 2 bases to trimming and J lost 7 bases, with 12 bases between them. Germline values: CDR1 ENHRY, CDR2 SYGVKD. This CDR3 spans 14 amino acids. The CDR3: CAISENKGLNEQFF. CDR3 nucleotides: TGTGCCATCAGTGAGAATAAGGGGTTAAATGAGCAGTTCTTC.